This T cell receptor beta chain was observed in a study of blood T cell repertoires in COVID-19. The assay was immunoSEQ multiplex PCR, and TCRdb's table has in-frame clones only and misses some. The sample lists under 80,000 clones; about 85% were seen once. V was shortened by 2 bases and J by 4 bases, with 12 bases between the two germline ends. CDR3 length: 14 amino acids. The germline V gene has CDR1 SEHNR and CDR2 FQNEAQ (reference sequence). This sequence originates from a man between 65 and 80 years old with active COVID-19. Material: peripheral blood. This chain uses TRBV7-9 with TRBJ2-7; D is unresolved. CDR3 in amino acids: CASSLPLRPYEQYF. The CDR3 DNA follows: TGTGCCAGCAGCTTACCACTCCGCCCATACGAGCAGTACTTC. The full variable domain, rest sourced from reference TRBV7-9 and TRBJ2-7, is DTGVSQNPRHKITKRGQNVTFRCDPISEHNRLYWYRQTLGQGPEFLTYFQNEAQLEKSRLLSDRFSAERPKGSFSTLEIQRTEQGDSAMYLCASSLPLRPYEQYFGPGTRLTVT.